This T cell receptor beta chain emerged from a study of regulatory and conventional T cells in RAG deficiency. Regarding the study as a whole: Omenn syndrome and CID/AS patients had roughly 100-fold fewer unique Treg TCR beta sequences, versus roughly 10-fold elsewhere. Patient subsets had shorter CDR3s; Omenn Treg-Tconv overlap exceeded 90%.

Using immunoSEQ multiplex PCR, the repertoire was profiled, and TCRdb retains in-frame clones only, with some absent. This sample has 7,000 to 8,500 clones, with more than 75% found just once. Blood CD4+ CD25-high CD127-low regulatory T cells supplied the genomic DNA template. The CDR3 sequence is 15 residues long. The V end was cut by 3 bases, the J end by 6 bases, with 14 bases between. The germline V gene encodes CDR1 LNHNV and CDR2 YYDKDF (reference sequence). This clone was observed a single time. The antigen is unknown. This same sample was also part of a study on regulatory T cells. That paper notes: The primer mix had 52 TRBV and 13 TRBJ primers. In patients, unique TRB V-J pairs were restricted and V/J usage skewed, especially in Tregs.

The chain has TRBV15 and TRBJ2-2, with D perhaps TRBD1 (5 bases). Sequencing was done on a sample of CD127- CD25+ CD4+ Tregs sorted from blood. The receptor's source is a human donor in good health. CDR3 in DNA: TGTGCCACCAGCAGTCGCCTGCTAGGGGCCGGGGAGCTGTTTTTT. Its protein is CATSSRLLGAGELFF. Full variable domain (outside the CDR3, taken from reference TRBV15 and TRBJ2-2): DAMVIQNPRYQVTQFGKPVTLSCSQTLNHNVMYWYQQKSSQAPKLLFHYYDKDFNNEADTPDNFQSRRPNTSFCFLDIRSPGLGDTAMYLCATSSRLLGAGELFFGEGSRLTVL.